The rows below give T cell receptor beta chains drawn from one sample of a study of long-term antiretroviral therapy in people with HIV. Clones were read by immunoSEQ multiplex PCR, and TCRdb kept only the in-frame ones, dropping some. Among some 20,000 clones listed, 90% were seen once. The material sequenced was unsorted PBMCs, taken about 4.5 years before starting antiretroviral therapy. These TCRs come from a woman in her thirties with HIV. Each CDR3 is given with its conserved first and last residue. Fields, in order: J gene, V gene, clone size, D gene, CDR3 DNA, CDR3 protein. The D gene is left open where the match is weak. Size tells how often a clone was seen (once, few, many) or the class of an expanded clone, and some rows leave it out.

>TRBJ1-6|TRBV6-5|NA|TRBD1
TGTGCCAGCAGAACAGGGGCGTCAGTTAATTCACCCCTCCACTTT
CASRTGASVNSPLHF
>TRBJ1-1|TRBV10-3|NA|TRBD1
TGTGCCATATCATCTACACCGGGACAGGGGGTGGGCACTGAAGCTTTCTTT
CAISSTPGQGVGTEAFF
>TRBJ2-7|TRBV6-1|NA|TRBD1
TGTGCCATCTCCGGGACAGGGTACGAGCAGTACTTC
CAISGTGYEQYF
>TRBJ1-2|TRBV27|NA|NA
TGTGCCAGCAGCAGACAGAGTAACTATGGCTACACCTTC
CASSRQSNYGYTF
>TRBJ1-1|TRBV11-3|large|NA
TGTGCCAGCAGCTTAGGTGGGACAAGTCGTGAAGCTTTCTTT
CASSLGGTSREAFF
>TRBJ1-5|TRBV30|NA|TRBD1
TGTGCCTTCACTAGGACAGGGGGGCCTAGCAATCAGCCCCAGCATTTT
CAFTRTGGPSNQPQHF
>TRBJ1-4|TRBV5-6|NA|TRBD1
TGTGCCAGCGGGGGACAGGGGGCGTCAGTAGAGTACGAAAAACTGTTTTTT
CASGGQGASVEYEKLFF
>TRBJ1-1|TRBV7-6|medium-sized|NA
TGTGCCAGCAGCTTAGAAAGGGAGGACACTGAAGCTTTCTTT
CASSLEREDTEAFF
>TRBJ1-4|TRBV5-1|NA|TRBD1
TGCGCCAGCAGCTTGGAGGTCACACTATCAGGGGGAGAAAAACTGTTTTTT
CASSLEVTLSGGEKLFF
>TRBJ2-5|TRBV6-5|NA|NA
TGTGCCAGCAGTTACGGAGAGACCCAGTACTTC
CASSYGETQYF
>TRBJ1-2|TRBV7-9|NA|NA
TGTGCCAGCAGCTTAGGCCCAGGGGATGGCTACACCTTC
CASSLGPGDGYTF
>TRBJ1-2|TRBV27|once|NA
TGTGCCAGCAGTTTGGGCGGGGGAGCAAACTATGGCTACACCTTC
CASSLGGGANYGYTF
>TRBJ1-1|TRBV19|NA|NA
TGTGCCAGTACCCGGGACAAGGGGAAAAACACTGAAGCTTTCTTT
CASTRDKGKNTEAFF
>TRBJ2-3|TRBV30|NA|NA
TGTGCCTGGAGTGTACTTGGGTCCGGGGTTAGCACAGATACGCAGTATTTT
CAWSVLGSGVSTDTQYF
>TRBJ2-3|TRBV4-3|once|NA
TGCGCCAGCAGCCAGTCTGTATACACAGATACGCAGTATTTT
CASSQSVYTDTQYF
>TRBJ1-2|TRBV5-1|NA|NA
TGCGCCAGCAGCTGGGCCTCGGGGTTTGCTAACTATGGCTACACCTTC
CASSWASGFANYGYTF
>TRBJ2-3|TRBV4-2|once|NA
TGTGCCAGCAGCCAAGTCCCTGGGGGATTTACAAAGCATACGCAGTATTTT
CASSQVPGGFTKHTQYF
>TRBJ1-2|TRBV19|NA|TRBD1
TGTGCCAGTAGTATTACTACAGGGGGCCCGGCGGGGATCGGCTACACCTTC
CASSITTGGPAGIGYTF
>TRBJ2-1|TRBV5-1|NA|TRBD1
TGCGCCAGCAGCCTGGGACAGGGGGAGTTGGATGAGCAGTTCTTC
CASSLGQGELDEQFF
>TRBJ2-5|TRBV5-1|NA|TRBD2
TGCGCCAGCAGCTGGGGACCGTGGACTAGCGGGGCGGTCCAAGAGACCCAGTACTTC
CASSWGPWTSGAVQETQYF
>TRBJ2-7|TRBV19|NA|TRBD2
TGTGCCAGTAGTATTGGACTAGCGGGGCTCGGGACGGAGCAGTACTTC
CASSIGLAGLGTEQYF
>TRBJ2-7|TRBV5-4|NA|NA
TGTGCCAGCAGCTTGGGACTGGAGCCCTACGAGCAGTACTTC
CASSLGLEPYEQYF
>TRBJ2-3|TRBV7-2|NA|TRBD2
TGTGCCAGCAGCTTTGATGCGGGGGGAACAGATACGCAGTATTTT
CASSFDAGGTDTQYF
>TRBJ1-2|TRBV7-9|NA|TRBD1
TGTGCCAGCAGTGACACTGGGACAGGGAGTAACTATGGCTACACCTTC
CASSDTGTGSNYGYTF
>TRBJ2-7|TRBV27|NA|TRBD1
TGTGCCAGCAGTTTTCGTACAGGGGGCTCCTACGAGCAGTACTTC
CASSFRTGGSYEQYF
>TRBJ2-7|TRBV21-1|NA|NA
TGTGCCAGCAGCAAACCCCTCGACAGGGGGTTCTACGAGCAGTACTTC
CASSKPLDRGFYEQYF
>TRBJ1-1|TRBV10-3|NA|NA
TGTGCCATCTCTAGTAGGATGAACACTGAAGCTTTCTTT
CAISSRMNTEAFF
>TRBJ1-3|TRBV5-6|NA|TRBD1
TGTGCCAGCAGCTTGTTTCAGGGGGCCGTAGTTGGAAACACCATATATTTT
CASSLFQGAVVGNTIYF
>TRBJ2-4|TRBV5-1|NA|TRBD1
TGCGCCAGCAGCGCAGATCCCGGGACAGGCGCGACCAAAAACATTCAGTACTTC
CASSADPGTGATKNIQYF
>TRBJ1-2|TRBV7-9|NA|NA
TGTGCCAGCAGAGTTGGGACCTGGAGCTATGGCTACACCTTC
CASRVGTWSYGYTF
>TRBJ1-5|TRBV2|NA|TRBD1
TGTGCCAGCAGTGAAGGGGGGACAGGGTCGGATCAGCCCCAGCATTTT
CASSEGGTGSDQPQHF
>TRBJ2-7|TRBV4-1|NA|TRBD1
TGCGCCAGCAGCCAAGTGCTTGGACAGGGGGCAATAAACGAGCAGTACTTC
CASSQVLGQGAINEQYF
>TRBJ2-6|TRBV5-1|NA|TRBD1
TGCGCCAGCAGCCACTCCCTTGGACAGGGGGCGGGAGGGGCCAACGTCCTGACTTTC
CASSHSLGQGAGGANVLTF
>TRBJ2-3|TRBV5-1|once|TRBD2
TGCGCCAGCAGCTGGAGACTAGCGGGGGACACAGATACGCAGTATTTT
CASSWRLAGDTDTQYF
>TRBJ2-5|TRBV7-8|NA|NA
TGTGCCAGCATGGGGGGGGGCAGTGTCGGGGAGACCCAGTACTTC
CASMGGGSVGETQYF
>TRBJ2-5|TRBV29-1|NA|TRBD1
TGCAGCGTTGATGCGGGACAGGGGAGGGGAGAGACCCAGTACTTC
CSVDAGQGRGETQYF